This TCR beta chain derives from a study of cytomegalovirus exposure and HLA in healthy donors. Germline V gene lookup returns CDR1 SGHDT and CDR2 YYEEEE. With 1 base clipped from V and 6 bases from J, the junction kept 8 bases outside the gene matches. The CDR3 totals 16 residues. As to this clone: The antigen is not known.

In the PCR, 60 Vbeta and 13 Jbeta primers were used. Assay: immunoSEQ multiplex PCR; the TCRdb copy retains only in-frame clones and omits some. The sample contains more than 100,000 clones, over 65% of which appear only once. The donors were healthy bone marrow donors. General study results and limits: TCR beta V segments were, for the most part, productive about 87% or about 30% of the time in an earlier analysis. An observed cluster of highly shared sequence variants was recorded as a likely sequencing artifact.

The chain joins TRBV5-6 to TRBJ2-2; 8 nucleotides agree with TRBD2. Material for sequencing was PBMCs. This receptor was taken from a man aged 35-49 years in good health and CMV-seronegative. The CDR3 loop is CASSLLPGGSAGELFF. The CDR3 DNA reads TGTGCCAGCAGCTTGTTGCCGGGAGGGTCCGCCGGGGAGCTGTTTTTT.